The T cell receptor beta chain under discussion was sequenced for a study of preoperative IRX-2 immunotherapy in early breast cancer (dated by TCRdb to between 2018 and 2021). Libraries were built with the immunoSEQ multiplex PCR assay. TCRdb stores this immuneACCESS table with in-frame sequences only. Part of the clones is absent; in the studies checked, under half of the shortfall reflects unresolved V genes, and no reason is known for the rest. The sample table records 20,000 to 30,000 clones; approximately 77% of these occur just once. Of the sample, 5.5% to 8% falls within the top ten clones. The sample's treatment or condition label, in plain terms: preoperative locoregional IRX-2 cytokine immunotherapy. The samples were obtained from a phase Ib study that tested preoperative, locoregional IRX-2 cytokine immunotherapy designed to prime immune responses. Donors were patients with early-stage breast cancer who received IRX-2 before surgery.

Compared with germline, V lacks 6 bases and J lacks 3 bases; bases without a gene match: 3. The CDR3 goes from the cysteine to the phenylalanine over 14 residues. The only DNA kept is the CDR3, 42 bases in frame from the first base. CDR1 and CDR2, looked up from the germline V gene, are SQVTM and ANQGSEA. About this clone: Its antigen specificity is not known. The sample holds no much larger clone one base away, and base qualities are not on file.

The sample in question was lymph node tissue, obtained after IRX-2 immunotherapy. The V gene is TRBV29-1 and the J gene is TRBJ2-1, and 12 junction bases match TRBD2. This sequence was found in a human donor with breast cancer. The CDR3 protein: CSVRLAGVYNEQFF. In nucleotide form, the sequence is TGCAGCGTCCGACTAGCGGGGGTCTACAATGAGCAGTTCTTC.